This T cell receptor beta chain was sequenced during a study of shared clonotypes between healthy human individuals. The V end lost 4 bases, the J end lost 11 bases, and 16 bases lay between the germline ends. CDR1 and CDR2 from the germline V gene are SGHNT and YENEEA. This CDR3 is built from 13 residues. Sequenced by immunoSEQ multiplex PCR; TCRdb stores in-frame clones only, minus some. The table lists some 350,000 clones, 74% of them singletons. Researchers partitioned CD4+ cells into CD45RA+ naive and CD45RA-negative memory subsets. Sequencing was performed on memory CD4+ T cells sorted from blood. The subset here: CD45RA-negative fraction. The rearrangement links TRBV11-3 to TRBJ2-3; a weak D match, TRBD2 (6 bases). This TCR was recovered from a man aged 25 to 40 in good health. Written as DNA, the CDR3 is TGTGCCAGCAGCTCCAATTCCGGGACTCTGCAGTATTTT. It yields the protein CASSSNSGTLQYF.